This TCR beta chain was retrieved from a study of neurological immune-mediated disorders. Study-wide results and caveats: HTLV-1-associated myelopathy led in TCR clonal expansion, while multiple sclerosis ranked lowest, below healthy controls.

The time point denotes: longitudinal time-point 3. 2 million unsorted PBMCs were stored in RNAlater at -80 °C before RNA extraction. In this sample, this clonotype turned up many times. Its antigen is unidentified. 5'RACE generated cDNA with 10-nucleotide random UMIs. TCRdb itself ran the 5' RACE reads through MiXCR, one entry per CDR3 protein. The repertoire has roughly 45,000 distinct CDR3 sequences, about 13% of them found once; the top ten carry more than 9.5%. The sample was PBMCs. The sequence derives from a man aged 25 to 40 in good health.

The CDR3 DNA reads as TGTGCCAGCAGACGTATCGGGGGTGTGTCCCAGGAGGCTGAAGCTTTCTTT. Encoded protein: CASRRIGGVSQEAEAFF. The rearrangement uses TRBV6-5 and TRBJ1-1; TRBD1 is a possible D gene (5 bases). CDR3 length: 17 residues. V was cut by 6 bases and J by 6 bases, with 26 bases left in between. Germline V CDR1 and CDR2: MNHEY, SVGAGI.